The next 14 T cell receptor beta chains were all read from a single sample in a study of T cells in Graves' hyperthyroidism and ophthalmopathy. TCR beta CDR3 regions were amplified from RNA transcripts. Primed by the HTBI set, a first-round RT-PCR was run on the TCR CDR3. One entry per CDR3 protein results from TCRdb running MiXCR on the multiplex PCR reads. Of around 520,000 distinct CDR3 sequences listed, 13% to 15% are singletons. Material for sequencing was blood. These receptors were collected from a woman aged 40 to 49 with Graves' hyperthyroidism.

This clonotype came up many times. The chain uses TRBV20-1 and TRBJ2-1; 10 bases are shared with TRBD2. Losses at the gene ends were 5 bases for V and 5 bases for J; bases not matched to a gene: 3. CDR1 DFQATT and CDR2 SNEGSKA come from the germline V gene (reference sequence). The CDR3 contains 13 residues. The CDR3 nucleotides are TGCAGTGCTTGGACTAGCGGTAACAATGAGCAGTTCTTC. Encoded protein: CSAWTSGNNEQFF.

This clonotype appeared a few times. This chain uses TRBV28 with TRBJ1-3, with TRBD1 as a possible D gene (5 bases). V was trimmed by 7 bases and J by 0 bases, leaving 25 bases between them. This CDR3 is 19 amino acids long. In germline, CDR1 is MDHEN, CDR2 SYDVKM. The CDR3: CASNQVPGSGPHSGNTIYF. In DNA form, the CDR3 reads TGTGCCAGCAATCAAGTTCCCGGTTCGGGGCCTCACTCTGGAAACACCATATATTTT. Full variable domain (missing parts from reference TRBV28 and TRBJ1-3): DVKVTQSSRYLVKRTGEKVFLECVQDMDHENMFWYRQDPGLGLRLIYFSYDVKMKEKGDIPEGYSVSREKKERFSLILESASTNQTSMYLCASNQVPGSGPHSGNTIYFGEGSWLTVV.

This clonotype was found many times. This chain links TRBV20-1 with TRBJ2-7, with 8 bases aligning to TRBD1. The CDR3 length is 15 residues. CDR1 is DFQATT and CDR2 is SNEGSKA in the germline V gene (reference sequence). V shed 3 bases, J shed 3 bases, and the junction held 10 bases outside the gene matches. Written as DNA, the CDR3 is TGCAGTGCTAGCCCCCGGACAGGGAAACTCTACGAGCAGTACTTC. Translating it yields CSASPRTGKLYEQYF.

In this sample, this clonotype turned up a few times. The chain carries TRBV3-1 and TRBJ2-7; TRBD2 aligns across 9 bases. After removal of 0 bases from V and 5 bases from J, the junction contained 8 bases not matched to a gene. Germline V gives CDR1 LGHDT, CDR2 YNNKEL (reference sequence). The CDR3 extends over 16 amino acids. The DNA for the CDR3 is TGTGCCAGCAGCCAAGAGTATGCAGCGGGAGGAAACGAGCAGTACTTC. Its translation: CASSQEYAAGGNEQYF.

The chain uses TRBV6-2 or TRBV6-3 and TRBJ1-3, with a weak D call TRBD1 (6 bases). Germline V gene sequence: CDR1 MNHEY, CDR2 SVGEGT. Trimming cost V 4 bases and J 2 bases, with 12 bases left between them. The length of the CDR3 is 15 residues. DNA of the CDR3: TGTGCCAGCAGTTTGCCCGGGACAACTGGAAACACCATATATTTT. This sequence encodes CASSLPGTTGNTIYF.

This clonotype was seen repeatedly, ten times or more. V gene TRBV7-2 combines with J gene TRBJ1-1, with D uncertain. There are 14 residues in the CDR3. Germline V CDR1 and CDR2: SGHTA, FQGNSA. The V and J ends lost 2 bases and 1 base respectively, with 8 bases between them. The CDR3 region is CASSLLTQNTEAFF. CDR3 sequence (DNA): TGTGCCAGCAGCTTACTCACTCAGAACACTGAAGCTTTCTTT.

At least ten counts were recorded for this clonotype. The chain couples TRBV5-8 to TRBJ1-2; maybe TRBD1 (5 bases). The V end was cut by 4 bases, the J end by 3 bases, with 13 bases between. This CDR3 is 14 amino acids long. Per the germline V gene, CDR1 is SGHTS and CDR2 is YDEGEE. CDR3 DNA: TGTGCCAGCAGCCCCGTTGGGGGGGACTATGGCTACACCTTC. This sequence encodes CASSPVGGDYGYTF.

The genes are TRBV29-1 and TRBJ1-4; D gene uncertain. Germline V gives CDR1 SQVTM, CDR2 ANQGSEA. The V gene lost 4 bases and the J gene lost 2 bases, with 8 bases spanning the gap. The CDR3 extends over 13 amino acids. CDR3 sequence: CSVVDPTNEKLFF. CDR3 sequence (DNA): TGCAGCGTTGTGGATCCTACTAATGAAAAACTGTTTTTT.

This clonotype was found a few times. A single base separates this from a much larger clone, so it may be a read error. The rearrangement uses TRBV7-9 and TRBJ1-1, with unresolved D. V lost 5 bases and J lost 1, with 14 bases in between. Germline-derived CDR1 and CDR2 are SEHNR and FQNEAQ (reference sequence). The CDR3 totals 15 residues. The CDR3 loop reads CASSGLMAENTEAFF. CDR3 DNA: TGTGCCAGCAGCGGGCTCATGGCAGAGAACACTGAAGCTTTCTTT.

In its sample, this clonotype was seen many times. The chain carries TRBV12-3 or TRBV12-4 and TRBJ2-3; 10 bases line up with TRBD2. V was pared by 5 bases and J by 6 bases, with 8 bases of the junction left unmatched. The CDR3 contains 15 residues. Written as DNA, the CDR3 is TGTGCCAGCAGTCAACTAGCGGGAATTGGTGATACGCAGTATTTT. Translating it yields CASSQLAGIGDTQYF.

In its sample, this clonotype was seen many times. This chain connects TRBV6-5 to TRBJ1-5; perhaps TRBD1 as D (5 bases). This CDR3 is 15 amino acids long. CDR1 MNHEY and CDR2 SVGAGI come from the germline V gene. With 2 bases removed from V and 3 bases from J, the gap between germline ends came to 11 bases. The CDR3 sequence is CASSYGTEFNQPQHF. For the CDR3, the DNA is TGTGCCAGCAGTTACGGGACGGAATTCAATCAGCCCCAGCATTTT.

The rearrangement uses TRBV28 and TRBJ2-1, with 10 bases identical to TRBD1. Germline CDR1 reads MDHEN; CDR2 reads SYDVKM. The CDR3 extends over 15 amino acids. V was pared by 4 bases and J by 6 bases, with 6 bases of the junction left unmatched. CDR3 residues: CASSSPGTGANEQFF. CDR3 nucleotides: TGTGCCAGCAGTTCCCCCGGGACAGGGGCCAATGAGCAGTTCTTC.

This clonotype was seen at least ten times. V and J are TRBV27 and TRBJ2-1; TRBD2 matches 9 bases. J gave up 7 bases and V 2 bases, and 6 bases lay outside the gene matches. The CDR3 is 15 amino acids. Germline V gives CDR1 MNHEY, CDR2 SMNVEV (reference sequence). CDR3 residues: CASSLDLAGMNEQFF. CDR3 coding DNA: TGTGCCAGCAGTTTAGATCTAGCGGGAATGAATGAGCAGTTCTTC.

This chain joins TRBV4-1 and TRBJ2-3; no clear D. V shed 4 bases and J shed 7 bases, with 15 bases lying between them. The length of the CDR3 is 14 residues. Germline-derived CDR1 and CDR2 are MGHRA and YSYEKL. The CDR3 DNA sequence: TGCGCCAGCAGCCCACCCCAGGTGGGAAATACGCAGTATTTT. Its protein is CASSPPQVGNTQYF.